The entry that follows covers one T cell receptor beta chain sequence. The target antigen is unknown. CDR3 length equals 15 residues. Germline-derived CDR1 and CDR2 are SEHNR and FQNEAQ (reference sequence). The data stem from a study of CXCR3-negative and CXCR3-positive naive CD8 T cells. Study-level findings and limits: Against CXCR3-negative naive cells, CXCR3-positive naive cells showed more hydrophobic TRB CDR3s.

TRB cDNA libraries were made by UMI-labeled 5' RACE. TCRdb derives one entry per CDR3 protein from the 5' RACE reads, leaving out DNA. The sample table includes some 140,000 distinct CDR3 sequences. Sample: naive CXCR3+ CD8+ T cells from blood. The subset denotes: CD45RO-CCR7+CD27+CD95- naive CD8+ T cells expressing CXCR3 (TNR3+). V and J are TRBV7-9 and TRBJ2-7; TCRdb lists TRBD2, though no DNA is available to test this call. This clonotype was obtained from a human donor in good health. Some clones in this sample may be carry-over from other donors' samples. The CDR3 sequence is CASSDYRDGDYEQYF. The whole variable domain, filled in from reference TRBV7-9 and TRBJ2-7, reads DTGVSQNPRHKITKRGQNVTFRCDPISEHNRLYWYRQTLGQGPEFLTYFQNEAQLEKSRLLSDRFSAERPKGSFSTLEIQRTEQGDSAMYLCASSDYRDGDYEQYFGPGTRLTVT.